The 17 T cell receptor beta chains presented below share a single source sample, sequenced in a study of blood T cell repertoires in COVID-19. The method was immunoSEQ multiplex PCR; TCRdb's version includes in-frame clones alone and lacks a portion of them. The profile shows roughly 150,000 clones, roughly 80% of them singletons. Material for sequencing was peripheral blood. The receptors were gathered from a woman of 80 years or more with acute or convalescent COVID-19.

This clone was observed a single time. J is TRBJ2-7 and V is TRBV5-5, with 10 bases identical to TRBD1. The J segment lost 3 bases and the V segment lost 2 bases, leaving 11 bases of the junction unmatched. CDR3 length: 17 amino acids. The germline V gene has CDR1 SGHKS and CDR2 YYEKEE (reference sequence). The CDR3 DNA is TGTGCCAGCAGCTTCGGATTACCGGGACAGGGGAACTACGAGCAGTACTTC. Translated: CASSFGLPGQGNYEQYF.

The chain links TRBV7-2 to TRBJ1-3; 8 bases are shared with TRBD1. CDR1 SGHTA and CDR2 FQGNSA come from the germline V gene. This CDR3 region has 18 residues. V shed 3 bases and J 0 bases; nucleotides not matched to a gene: 10. CDR3 coding DNA: TGTGCCAGCAGCTTCCTCGGACAGGGAAGCGGCTCTGGAAACACCATATATTTT. The encoded protein is CASSFLGQGSGSGNTIYF.

CDR3 nucleotide sequence: TGTGCCAGCAGTTGGGAGATCTATGGCTACACCTTC. Residues: CASSWEIYGYTF. The gene calls are TRBV6-5 and TRBJ1-2, with unresolved D. This CDR3 has 12 residues. Germline V gene data show CDR1 as MNHEY and CDR2 as SVGAGI. The V end lost 4 bases, the J end lost 4 bases, and 7 bases lay between the germline ends.

This clone has just a few counts. The V and J genes are TRBV12-3 or TRBV12-4 and TRBJ1-1; D not certain. The V and J ends lost 1 base and 2 bases respectively, with 5 bases between them. CDR3 length: 13 amino acids. Written as DNA, the CDR3 is TGTGCCAGCAGTTTAGGTACTAACACTGAAGCTTTCTTT. Its translation is CASSLGTNTEAFF.

The CDR3 DNA follows: TGTGCCAGCAGCTTCGGACAGGTGAACACCGGGGAGCTGTTTTTT. Protein sequence: CASSFGQVNTGELFF. The chain carries TRBV5-4 and TRBJ2-2, with TRBD1 identical over 7 bases. Germline assignment: CDR1 SGHNT and CDR2 YYREEE (reference sequence). This CDR3 is built from 15 residues. Germline trimming cut 2 bases from V and 1 base from J; bases unmatched to any gene: 2.

This chain joins TRBV3-1 (or the pseudogene TRBV3-2) and TRBJ2-6; possibly TRBD2 for D (5 bases). Trimming left V 0 bases short and J 9 bases short, with 9 bases between. Germline lookup yields CDR1 LGHDT and CDR2 YNNKEL (reference sequence). The CDR3 totals 14 residues. The CDR3 sequence: CASSQDLGLNVLTF. Here the CDR3 DNA reads TGTGCCAGCAGCCAAGACCTCGGACTCAACGTCCTGACTTTC.

The J gene is TRBJ2-2, the V gene TRBV4-3, with 10 bases identical to TRBD2. CDR1 and CDR2 from the germline V gene are LGHNA and YSLEER. This CDR3 is built from 18 residues. V shed 1 base, J shed 3 bases, and the junction held 8 bases outside the gene matches. DNA of the CDR3: TGCGCCAGCAGCCAAGCGGCTCTAGCGGGAGTGCACACCGGGGAGCTGTTTTTT. It is translated as CASSQAALAGVHTGELFF.

This chain joins TRBV4-2 and TRBJ1-2; D remains unclear. Between the trimmed V and J ends, which lost 1 base and 6 bases, there was a span of 9 bases. The CDR3 is 13 residues long. Germline assignment: CDR1 LGHNA and CDR2 YNFKEQ. This CDR3 reads CASSQVRGNGYTF. The CDR3 nucleotides read TGTGCCAGCAGCCAAGTTCGGGGAAATGGCTACACCTTC.

The J gene is TRBJ1-5, the V gene TRBV30; D call uncertain. The germline V gene encodes CDR1 GTSNPN and CDR2 SVGIG (reference sequence). The CDR3 is 13 residues long. Between the trimmed V and J ends, which lost 5 bases and 4 bases, there was a span of 12 bases. As DNA, the CDR3 is TGTGCCTGGTCGTTTAGTATAAATCAGCCCCAGCATTTT. It specifies CAWSFSINQPQHF.

This clone was observed a handful of times. This chain connects TRBV7-9 to TRBJ1-1, with D unresolved. Trimming removed 2 bases from V and 1 base from J, with 11 bases in between. This CDR3 is built from 15 residues. Germline V CDR1 and CDR2: SEHNR, FQNEAQ (reference sequence). CDR3 protein: CASSLIGLGNTEAFF. CDR3 bases: TGTGCCAGCAGCTTAATCGGACTCGGGAACACTGAAGCTTTCTTT.

The count of this clone is one. The chain combines TRBV4-1 with TRBJ2-7; 7 bases agree with TRBD2. CDR3 length: 16 amino acids. Germline assignment: CDR1 MGHRA and CDR2 YSYEKL. Unmatched junction bases numbered 17, after V lost 8 bases and J lost 4 bases. The CDR3 DNA reads TGCGCCAGCGCTCAAGAGCCGGGAGGACCCAATTACGAGCAGTACTTC. Protein sequence: CASAQEPGGPNYEQYF.

The chain combines TRBV22-1 with TRBJ1-5; the table's TRBD1 call for D was not verified on the DNA. TRBV22-1 is a pseudogene. The CDR3 runs 14 residues. This chain's CDR3 is CPGSALTVKQPQHF. In nucleotides, the CDR3 is TGTCCTGGGAGCGCACTTACAGTCAAGCAGCCCCAGCATTTT.

CDR3 nucleotide sequence: TGTGCCAGCAGCTTAGATATCACCGGGGAGCTGTTTTTT. Translation: CASSLDITGELFF. The chain combines TRBV7-9 with TRBJ2-2; D not certain. This CDR3 comprises 13 residues. The germline CDR1 and CDR2 sequences are SEHNR and FQNEAQ (reference sequence). V lost 1 base to trimming and J lost 4 bases, with 4 bases between them.

V is TRBV2 and J is TRBJ1-6; D remains unclear. Trimming cost V 7 bases and J 10 bases, with 14 bases left between them. The CDR3 loop spans 13 amino acids. CDR1 and CDR2 (germline): SNHLY, FYNNEI. CDR3 nucleotide sequence: TGTGCCAGCACTCGGGATCTTCTATCACCCCTCCACTTT. It codes for CASTRDLLSPLHF.

The chain carries TRBV29-1 and TRBJ2-7, with a possible D match to TRBD2 (5 bases). The ends were cut back, 6 bases at V and 3 bases at J, with 9 bases in the middle. From germline, CDR1 is SQVTM and CDR2 ANQGSEA. The CDR3 is 11 amino acids. DNA for the CDR3: TGCAGCGTGATACTAGTCTACGAGCAGTACTTC. This encodes CSVILVYEQYF.

There are a few counts of this clone. This rearrangement joins TRBV5-5 to TRBJ2-5, with 8 positions matching TRBD1. J gave up 7 bases and V 4 bases, and 15 bases lay outside the gene matches. The CDR3 has 16 residues. Germline-derived CDR1 and CDR2 are SGHKS and YYEKEE (reference sequence). Here the CDR3 DNA reads TGTGCCAGCAGCCCGGGGGACAGGATCTCACCCGGGACCCAGTACTTC. It translates to CASSPGDRISPGTQYF.

The V and J genes are TRBV7-3 and TRBJ1-1; D might be TRBD1 (5 bases). Germline lookup yields CDR1 SGHTA and CDR2 FQGTGA. The CDR3 is 15 amino acids. V lost 5 bases to trimming and J lost 4 bases, with 17 bases between them. The CDR3 region has the DNA TGTGCCAGCAGCCATCGGGCAGGGAGGGCCACTGAAGCTTTCTTT. The encoded protein is CASSHRAGRATEAFF.